This T cell receptor (beta chain) was found in a study of blood T cell repertoires in COVID-19. Study at large: From the United States, Italy and Spain came samples of acute and convalescent COVID-19. PBMCs, B-cell-depleted T cells, or T cells provided the cDNA or gDNA that made up the material.

Germline V gene data show CDR1 as SGHRS and CDR2 as YFSETQ. The trim removed 2 bases at V and 6 bases at J, leaving 4 bases unmatched. The CDR3 consists of 15 residues. Per the original data handling: Using reference gene primer amplification, nucleated cell counts were estimated. Clones were sequenced by immunoSEQ multiplex PCR, and TCRdb holds only the in-frame ones, with some missing. V and J calls and clone size are given by that table; D and trimming were obtained from the DNA. Among 200,000 to 300,000 clones listed, around 87% were seen once. The V call is TRBV5-1, the J call TRBJ2-2; 10 bases map to TRBD2. The sequenced material came from peripheral blood. This TCR was sampled from a man in his sixties who had recovered from COVID-19. The CDR3 reads CASSFKAGGPGELFF. DNA of the CDR3: TGCGCCAGCAGCTTTAAAGCGGGGGGGCCCGGGGAGCTGTTTTTT. Based on the CDR3 plus reference TRBV5-1 and TRBJ2-2, the full variable domain is KAGVTQTPRYLIKTRGQQVTLSCSPISGHRSVSWYQQTPGQGLQFLFEYFSETQRNKGNFPGRFSGRQFSNSRSEMNVSTLELGDSALYLCASSFKAGGPGELFFGEGSRLTVL.